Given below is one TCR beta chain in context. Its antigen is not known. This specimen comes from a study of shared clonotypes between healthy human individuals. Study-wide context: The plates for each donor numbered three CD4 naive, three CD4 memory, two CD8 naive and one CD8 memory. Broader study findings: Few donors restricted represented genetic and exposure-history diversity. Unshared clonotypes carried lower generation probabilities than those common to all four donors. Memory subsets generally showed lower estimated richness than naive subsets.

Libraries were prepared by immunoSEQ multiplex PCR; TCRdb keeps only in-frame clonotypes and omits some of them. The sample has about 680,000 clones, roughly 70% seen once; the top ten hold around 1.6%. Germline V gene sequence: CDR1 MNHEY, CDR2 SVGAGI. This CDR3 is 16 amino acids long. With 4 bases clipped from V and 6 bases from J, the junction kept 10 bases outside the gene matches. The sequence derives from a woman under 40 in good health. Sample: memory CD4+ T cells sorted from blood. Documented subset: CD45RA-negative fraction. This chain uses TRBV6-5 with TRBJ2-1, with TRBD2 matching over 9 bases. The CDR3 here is CASSSIAGAHPNEQFF. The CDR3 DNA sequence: TGTGCCAGCAGTTCCATAGCGGGAGCCCATCCCAATGAGCAGTTCTTC.